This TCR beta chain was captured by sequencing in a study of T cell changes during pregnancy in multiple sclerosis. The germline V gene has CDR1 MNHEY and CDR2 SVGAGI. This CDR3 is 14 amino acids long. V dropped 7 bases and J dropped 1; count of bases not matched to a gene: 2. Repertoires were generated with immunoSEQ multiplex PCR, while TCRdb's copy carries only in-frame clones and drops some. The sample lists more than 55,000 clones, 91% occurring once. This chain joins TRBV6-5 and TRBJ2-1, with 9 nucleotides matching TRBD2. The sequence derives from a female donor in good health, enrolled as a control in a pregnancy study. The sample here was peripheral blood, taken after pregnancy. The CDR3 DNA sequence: TGTGCCAGCAAGCTAGCGGGGTCCTACAATGAGCAGTTCTTC. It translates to CASKLAGSYNEQFF.